The 13 T cell receptor beta chains below were found in one sample sequenced in a study of cytomegalovirus exposure and HLA in healthy donors. Vbeta (60) and Jbeta (13) primers were used in the PCR. The assay was immunoSEQ multiplex PCR, and TCRdb's table has in-frame clones only and misses some. This table holds roughly 130,000 clones, around 65% found once. Sequencing was done on a sample of PBMCs. These receptors were obtained from a man between 18 and 35 years old in good health and CMV-seronegative.

The V gene is TRBV4-1, the J gene TRBJ2-2; 14 nucleotides align to TRBD2. The CDR3 sequence is 18 residues long. The V and J ends lost 0 bases and 1 base, in that order; junction bases with no gene match: 1. Per the germline V gene, CDR1 is MGHRA and CDR2 is YSYEKL. CDR3 residues: CASSQDGTSGGNTGELFF. Here the CDR3 DNA reads TGCGCCAGCAGCCAAGATGGGACTAGCGGGGGGAACACCGGGGAGCTGTTTTTT.

The chain couples TRBV18 to TRBJ2-7, with D hard to call. The CDR3 is 14 amino acids. In germline, CDR1 is KGHSH, CDR2 LQKENI. V was trimmed by 2 bases and J by 4 bases, leaving 12 bases between them. Here the CDR3 DNA reads TGTGCCAGCTCACCAAGTGGCAGGCTATACGAGCAGTACTTC. This translates into CASSPSGRLYEQYF.

The V gene is TRBV9, the J gene TRBJ2-7; TRBD1 matches 7 bases. The germline gives CDR1 SGDLS, CDR2 YYNGEE. The CDR3 spans 16 residues. Trimming cost V 4 bases and J 6 bases; bases outside gene matches: 16. CDR3 in DNA: TGTGCCAGCAGCCCCCGGTTTTTACAGGGGTGGTCCGAGCAGTACTTC. Amino acid sequence: CASSPRFLQGWSEQYF.

For this clone: At one end the junction does not follow the germline gene, possibly because of a read error. The identical CDR3 is also encoded by other nucleotide sequences in the sample. The rearrangement joins TRBV27 to TRBJ1-1; D gene ambiguous. In germline, CDR1 is MNHEY, CDR2 SMNVEV (reference sequence). This CDR3 contains 13 residues. Written as DNA, the CDR3 is TGTGCCAGCAGTTTTGTCGGGAGCACTGAAGCTTTCTTC. It yields the protein CASSFVGSTEAFF.

J is TRBJ1-4 and V is TRBV11-3; D gene ambiguous. The V gene's germline CDR1 is SGHNT and CDR2 YENEEA. V was shortened by 6 bases and J by 7 bases, with 18 bases between the two germline ends. The CDR3 is 15 amino acids. The CDR3 loop is CASRFSAGDSEKLFF. The CDR3 DNA reads as TGTGCCAGCAGATTTAGCGCCGGAGATTCTGAAAAACTGTTTTTT.

The rearrangement links TRBV6-5 to TRBJ1-3; D not certain. This CDR3 spans 14 amino acids. V was clipped by 3 bases and J by 2 bases, with 8 bases between them. Germline V gene sequence: CDR1 MNHEY, CDR2 SVGAGI. In DNA, the CDR3 is TGTGCCAGCAGTTATGGCACAACTGGAAACACCATATATTTT. Its translation: CASSYGTTGNTIYF.

The chain links TRBV5-6 to TRBJ2-3, with 7 bases matching TRBD2. Trimming cost V 4 bases and J 2 bases; bases outside gene matches: 10. The CDR3 sequence is 16 residues long. Germline CDR1 and CDR2: SGHDT and YYEEEE. The CDR3 DNA sequence: TGTGCCAGCAGCGCGGGAGACAGCTCGGCCACAGATACGCAGTATTTT. Encoded protein: CASSAGDSSATDTQYF.

The chain is built from TRBV30 and TRBJ2-2, with 10 bases fitting TRBD2. V was clipped by 7 bases and J by 4 bases; unmatched bases: 9. Per the germline V gene, CDR1 is GTSNPN and CDR2 is SVGIG (reference sequence). This CDR3 region has 15 residues. CDR3: CASEREGLPTGELFF. CDR3 nucleotides: TGTGCCTCTGAGCGGGAGGGCCTCCCCACCGGGGAGCTGTTTTTT.

The chain employs TRBV19 and TRBJ2-1, with a possible D match to TRBD1 (6 bases). From germline, CDR1 is LNHDA and CDR2 SQIVND (reference sequence). V was shortened by 2 bases and J by 9 bases, with 11 bases between the two germline ends. There are 13 residues in the CDR3. CDR3 in amino acids: CASSIRGMGEQFF. CDR3 nucleotides: TGTGCCAGTAGTATAAGGGGGATGGGTGAGCAGTTCTTC.

V and J are TRBV6-5 and TRBJ2-7; 10 bases agree with TRBD2. The CDR3 spans 15 residues. Trimming took 8 bases from V and 0 from J; bases not matched to a gene: 7. Germline V gene sequence: CDR1 MNHEY, CDR2 SVGAGI. CDR3 coding DNA: TGTGCCAGCCAGAAGCGGGGGGGGCCCTCCTACGAGCAGTACTTC. It is translated as CASQKRGGPSYEQYF.

The V call is TRBV9, the J call TRBJ2-2; D possibly corresponds to TRBD1 (5 bases). V lost 0 bases and J lost 7, with 13 bases in between. CDR1 and CDR2 from the germline V gene are SGDLS and YYNGEE. The CDR3 sequence is 15 residues long. The CDR3 region has the DNA TGTGCCAGCAGCGTAGGGCTCAGGGTTGACGGGGAGCTGTTTTTT. Translating it yields CASSVGLRVDGELFF.

This chain connects TRBV10-3 to TRBJ1-4, with D perhaps matching TRBD1 (5 bases). The V gene's germline CDR1 is ENHRY and CDR2 SYGVKD. V was clipped by 0 bases and J by 5 bases, with 16 bases between them. The CDR3 runs to 17 residues. The CDR3 DNA reads as TGTGCCATCAGTGAGTCGGGGCTAGGGCAGTTAAATGAAAAACTGTTTTTT. This translates into CAISESGLGQLNEKLFF.

CDR3: CASSLEGLQQYF. CDR3 coding DNA: TGTGCCAGCAGCCTAGAAGGACTACAGCAGTACTTC. The chain links TRBV7-9 to TRBJ2-7, with a tentative D call TRBD2 (6 bases). The V end lost 5 bases, the J end lost 8 bases, and 13 bases lay between the germline ends. CDR3 length: 12 amino acids. Germline values: CDR1 SEHNR, CDR2 FQNEAQ (reference sequence). Looking up the rest from reference TRBV7-9 and TRBJ2-7 gives the full variable domain: DTGVSQNPRHKITKRGQNVTFRCDPISEHNRLYWYRQTLGQGPEFLTYFQNEAQLEKSRLLSDRFSAERPKGSFSTLEIQRTEQGDSAMYLCASSLEGLQQYFGPGTRLTVT.